What follows describes a single T cell receptor beta chain. Its antigen is undetermined. Profiling relied on immunoSEQ multiplex PCR, and the TCRdb table lists in-frame clones only, not all of them. The sample holds some 2,100,000 clones, about 93% seen once. Naive CD8 cells, CD45RO-negative and positively selected for CCR7, excluded terminally differentiated effector memory CD45RA+ cells. V was pared by 6 bases and J by 8 bases, with 20 bases between. Looked up from germline, CDR1 is MNHEY and CDR2 is SVGAGI. The CDR3 sequence is 15 residues long. This specimen belongs to a study of shared clonotypes between healthy human individuals. Broader study findings: Compared with memory subsets, naive subsets generally had larger estimated richness. Between a handful of donors, naive CD4 clonotypes were shared at a level of about 5%. The low donor count limited represented genetic and exposure-history diversity.

The specimen sequenced was naive CD8+ T cells from PBMCs. The clonotype was recovered from a man younger than 30 in good health. Some clones in this sample may be carry-over from other donors' samples. V usage is TRBV6-5 and J usage is TRBJ2-1; unclear D gene. CDR3 coding DNA: TGTGCCAGCAGCCATACCCGGGCGGCAATTGATGAGCAGTTCTTC. This encodes CASSHTRAAIDEQFF.